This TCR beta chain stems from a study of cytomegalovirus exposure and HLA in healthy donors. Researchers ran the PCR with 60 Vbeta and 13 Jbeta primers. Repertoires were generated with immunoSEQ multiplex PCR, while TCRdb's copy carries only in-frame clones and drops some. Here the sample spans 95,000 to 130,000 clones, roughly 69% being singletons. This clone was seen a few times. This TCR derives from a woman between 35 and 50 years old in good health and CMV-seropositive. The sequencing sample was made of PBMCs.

This chain's CDR3 is CASSLDGSYNEQFF. In nucleotides, the CDR3 is TGTGCCAGCAGCTTAGATGGCTCCTACAATGAGCAGTTCTTC. The chain combines TRBV6-6 with TRBJ2-1; no clear D gene. The V gene lost 6 bases and the J gene lost 0 bases, with 9 bases spanning the gap. The CDR3 has 14 amino acids. CDR1 is MNHNY and CDR2 is SVGAGI in the germline V gene (reference sequence).